This T cell receptor beta chain was sequenced in a study of shared clonotypes between healthy human individuals. Sequencing was performed with immunoSEQ multiplex PCR; in TCRdb, only in-frame clones are kept and a portion is missing. The sample holds 2 million to 2.5 million clones; roughly 95% are singletons and the top ten take over 0.1%. After removal of 2 bases from V and 7 bases from J, the junction contained 10 bases not matched to a gene. The CDR3 sequence is 16 residues long. In germline, CDR1 is SNHLY, CDR2 FYNNEI. This chain connects TRBV2 to TRBJ2-2; 7 nucleotides agree with TRBD2. The sample comprised naive CD4+ T cells sorted from blood. Specified subset: CD45RA+ positively selected. This TCR was recovered from a man between 18 and 35 years old in good health. The chain's CDR3 is CASSELAAGRGGELFF. Written as DNA, the CDR3 is TGTGCCAGCAGTGAACTAGCGGCAGGGAGGGGCGGGGAGCTGTTTTTT.